This is a list of T cell receptor beta chains from one sample in a study of cytomegalovirus exposure and HLA in healthy donors. Some clones are missing from TCRdb's copy, which holds only in-frame ones; the method was immunoSEQ multiplex PCR. In the table there are approximately 100,000 clones, approximately 81% of which are singletons. The material sequenced was PBMCs. These receptors were collected from a middle-aged man in good health and CMV-seropositive. CDR3s include the opening cysteine and the closing phenylalanine or tryptophan.

len	v_gene	j_gene	CDR3aa
13	TRBV2	TRBJ1-5	CASSASTYQPQHF
15	TRBV27	TRBJ2-7	CASSYSQGGTYEQYF
13	TRBV10-1	TRBJ2-7	CASSEWIRGEQYF
13	TRBV7-3	TRBJ1-2	CASSPDRDTGYTF
17	TRBV2	TRBJ2-1	CASRGTSGGVFYNEQFF
13	TRBV2	TRBJ1-1	CASSEQQGTEAFF
14	TRBV5-1	NA	CASSKGQGLYEQYF
13	TRBV5-6	TRBJ2-7	CASHQGVSYEQYF
15	TRBV7-9	TRBJ1-2	CASSLGQGLTYGYTF
15	TRBV6-1	TRBJ2-3	CASSRLAPHTDTQYF
14	TRBV7-3	TRBJ2-5	CASSSGRGAETQYF
14	TRBV27	TRBJ1-5	CASGLKGSNQPQHF
13	TRBV7-3	TRBJ2-5	CASSSQGAETQYF
12	TRBV18	TRBJ2-7	CASSPSQLEQYF
15	TRBV7-3	TRBJ2-1	CASSNGAGSYNEQFF
16	TRBV7-9	TRBJ2-6	CASSLAQGSGANVLTF
15	TRBV7-3	TRBJ2-3	CASSPGGGPTDTQYF
13	TRBV7-9	TRBJ2-7	CASSGGRAYEQYF
15	TRBV18	TRBJ2-5	CASSPRPGGTETQYF
12	TRBV29-1	TRBJ2-3	CSVEDYSDTQYF
11	TRBV2	TRBJ2-1	CASNIAYEQFF
16	TRBV25-1	TRBJ2-1	CASSAPPGQERREQFF
17	TRBV30	TRBJ1-6	CAWSPTRTGVVGSPLHF
17	TRBV7-2	TRBJ2-3	CASSQGLAGLSTDTQYF
14	TRBV6-6	TRBJ2-5	CASSSLDRAGEQYF
14	TRBV4-1	TRBJ1-1	CASSQDGANTEAFF
14	TRBV7-3	TRBJ2-5	CASSVAGGSETQYF
17	TRBV28	TRBJ1-2	CASSYEGVVQVNYGYTF
15	TRBV5-4	TRBJ2-3	CASSLEQNPTDTQYF
17	TRBV11-2	TRBJ1-2	CASSSTSAGTGNYGYTF
18	TRBV9	TRBJ2-1	CASSVEEGGGSGYNEQFF
14	TRBV21-1	TRBJ2-1	CASSKASGSNEQFF
11	TRBV6-1	TRBJ1-1	CATGRNTEAFF
13	TRBV5-6	TRBJ2-7	CASSLPAAYEQYF
15	TRBV27	TRBJ2-3	CASSDLAGGSDTQYF
15	TRBV11-3	TRBJ2-4	CASSLYGQGPNIQYF
14	TRBV7-2	TRBJ2-7	CASSPWTGPYEQYF
13	TRBV28	TRBJ2-1	CASSTGLNTSMFF
14	TRBV6-6	TRBJ2-5	CASTLGGARETQYF
15	TRBV7-7	TRBJ2-7	CASSLRAGEGYEQYF
13	TRBV4-1	TRBJ1-1	CASSLGTIPEAFF
13	TRBV2	TRBJ2-7	CASTIMGGSEQYF
19	TRBV7-2	TRBJ2-4	CASSFNSGGNSLAKNIQYF
16	TRBV30	TRBJ1-3	CAWSSGTGVNGNTIYF
14	TRBV30	TRBJ1-3	CAWTGDLFGNTIYF
17	TRBV7-2	TRBJ1-4	CASSLAPPVGVNEKLFF
15	TRBV7-3	TRBJ2-3	CASSLSGGSGDTQYF
14	TRBV7-2	TRBJ2-1	CASKGLVGNNEQFF